The clone carrying this TCR beta chain has a count of ten or more. The sample belongs to a study of early T cells in non-severe SARS-CoV-2 infection. CDR3 length: 14 residues. Trimming took 5 bases from V and 3 from J, leaving 13 bases between them. Germline-derived CDR1 and CDR2 are MDHEN and SYDVKM. TCRdb reprocessed the 5' RACE reads via MiXCR and lists one record per CDR3 protein. The sample has 25,000 to 35,000 distinct CDR3 sequences, approximately 5% seen once; the top ten hold roughly 5.5%. The rearrangement joins TRBV28 to TRBJ1-2; D might be TRBD1 (6 bases). The sequence was obtained from an adult who was a healthcare worker with PCR-confirmed SARS-CoV-2 infection or an uninfected control (not recorded which). Source material: whole blood. CDR3 loop: CASSPATGYYGYTF. DNA for the CDR3: TGTGCCAGCAGTCCCGCGACAGGCTACTATGGCTACACCTTC.